The T cell receptor beta chain under discussion was sequenced for a study of T-cell reconstitution after alpha-beta-depleted transplantation in children. General study findings and limits: Reports say that about two months after transplant, the alpha-beta T cells came out of several hundred graft clones that had expanded. A year post-transplant, T-cell counts and diversity derived mostly from newly produced T cells. It was surviving recipient T cells and thymic progenitors that gave some patients high TCRbeta diversity at day 60.

On this clonotype itself: Its antigen remains unidentified.

The ends were cut back, 4 bases at V and 7 bases at J, with 20 bases in the middle. Germline V gene sequence: CDR1 MGHDK, CDR2 SYGVNS. The CDR3 is 16 amino acids. TCRbeta library preparation incorporated unique molecular identifiers. TCRdb redid the calling of the PCR reads with MiXCR, one entry per CDR3 protein. Among fewer than 700,000 distinct CDR3 sequences, approximately 12% were seen once, and the ten largest hold about 2.2%. The sequence was collected from a male patient younger than 18 who had a stem cell transplant for acute myeloid leukemia, so the T cells may come from the graft donor. Specimen: PBMCs, mostly from graft donor cells, collected 360 days after TCRalphabeta/CD19-depleted stem cell transplant. J is TRBJ2-1 and V is TRBV25-1; possible D gene TRBD1, 6 bases. The CDR3 DNA follows: TGTGCCAGCAGTGGATCTTTCGGGACACCTCTTAATGAGCAGTTCTTC. Translation: CASSGSFGTPLNEQFF.